Described below is a single T cell receptor (beta chain) sequence and its context. Its specificity is not known. Described treatment: oral pan-JAK inhibitor, 5-10 mg twice daily. cDNA serving as the sequencing template came from extracted, reverse transcribed RNA. The assay was immunoSEQ multiplex PCR, and TCRdb's table has in-frame clones only and misses some. The table includes 35,000 to 45,000 clones, more than 90% detected once. The data stem from a study of CD8+ T cells in alopecia areata. Study-wide findings and caveats: Scalp clonality decreased significantly with tofacitinib, and so did expanded CD8+ clones among the top 100.

Germline-derived CDR1 and CDR2 are LGHNA and YNFKEQ. Trimming removed 3 bases at V and 3 bases at J, with 8 bases between. The CDR3 has 14 residues. The J gene is TRBJ2-2, the V gene TRBV4-2, with D uncertain. Sequencing used CD8+ T cells sorted from blood, obtained at week 24, from a patient treated with tofacitinib. The TCR was taken from a human donor with alopecia areata. The CDR3: CASSQGIYTGELFF. DNA of the CDR3: TGTGCCAGCAGCCAGGGTATCTACACCGGGGAGCTGTTTTTT.